The 19 T cell receptor beta chains listed next were all sequenced from one sample in a study of blood T cell repertoires in COVID-19. Measured with immunoSEQ multiplex PCR; TCRdb has only the in-frame clones, and not every one. This sample has fewer than 350,000 clones, with roughly 90% found just once. Sequencing used PBMCs or T cells enriched from blood (not recorded which). These TCRs come from a woman aged 25 to 39 who had recovered from COVID-19.

The chain recombines TRBV4-1 with TRBJ1-1; possible D gene TRBD1, 5 bases. Germline CDR1 reads MGHRA; CDR2 reads YSYEKL. V lost 1 base and J 5 bases, leaving 17 bases between the germline ends. The CDR3 runs 16 residues. The CDR3 DNA follows: TGCGCCAGCAGCCAAGCCTGGGGGGGTTTTGGTACTGAAGCTTTCTTT. Translating gives CASSQAWGGFGTEAFF.

The chain is built from TRBV27 and TRBJ1-1; D is undetermined. Between the trimmed V and J ends, which lost 5 bases and 3 bases, there was a span of 10 bases. This CDR3 is 13 amino acids long. Germline-derived CDR1 and CDR2 are MNHEY and SMNVEV (reference sequence). Here the CDR3 reads CASSQIRDTEAFF. In nucleotides, the CDR3 is TGTGCCAGCAGTCAAATCCGGGACACTGAAGCTTTCTTT.

The chain recombines TRBV7-9 with TRBJ1-5, with D unresolved. This CDR3 has 12 amino acids. The germline V gene encodes CDR1 SEHNR and CDR2 FQNEAQ (reference sequence). The V end lost 4 bases, the J end lost 6 bases, and 7 bases lay between the germline ends. DNA for the CDR3: TGTGCCAGCAGCTCCCCCAGTCAGCCCCAGCATTTT. Residues: CASSSPSQPQHF.

The chain employs TRBV28 and TRBJ1-5; 7 nucleotides agree with TRBD1. CDR3 size: 17 residues. The germline V gene has CDR1 MDHEN and CDR2 SYDVKM. The trim removed 6 bases at V and 6 bases at J, leaving 17 bases unmatched. This chain's CDR3 is CASSDDRVVVLGQPQHF. The CDR3 bases are TGTGCCAGCAGCGATGACAGGGTGGTGGTTTTGGGTCAGCCCCAGCATTTT.

This chain joins TRBV20-1 and TRBJ1-1, with a weak D call TRBD1 (5 bases). V lost 3 bases to trimming and J lost 3 bases, with 20 bases between them. Germline V gene sequence: CDR1 DFQATT, CDR2 SNEGSKA (reference sequence). The CDR3 is 16 residues long. The DNA of the CDR3 is TGCAGTGCTAGTGCAGGGTGGGGAATGATGGACACTGAAGCTTTCTTT. Translating gives CSASAGWGMMDTEAFF.

The V gene is TRBV9, the J gene TRBJ2-2, with 9 bases matching TRBD2. Per the germline V gene, CDR1 is SGDLS and CDR2 is YYNGEE. The CDR3 loop spans 16 amino acids. Trimming removed 7 bases from V and 1 base from J; junction bases left unmatched: 8. CDR3 in amino acids: CASLDETSGNTGELFF. The CDR3 region has the DNA TGTGCCAGCTTGGATGAGACTAGCGGGAACACCGGGGAGCTGTTTTTT.

The chain carries TRBV7-9 and TRBJ2-3; perhaps TRBD2 as D (6 bases). CDR3 size: 16 residues. Deletions cut 4 bases from V and 0 bases from J, with 14 bases between. CDR1 is SEHNR and CDR2 is FQNEAQ in the germline V gene (reference sequence). DNA of the CDR3: TGTGCCAGCAGCTCACATAGCGGTCCAAGCACAGATACGCAGTATTTT. Translating gives CASSSHSGPSTDTQYF.

The chain is built from TRBV28 and TRBJ2-7, with TRBD1 as a possible D gene (9 bases). Germline assignment: CDR1 MDHEN and CDR2 SYDVKM. Trimming took 6 bases from V and 1 from J, leaving 16 bases between them. This CDR3 is built from 15 residues. CDR3: CASSGGGTGSYEQYF. The CDR3 coding sequence is TGTGCCAGCAGCGGGGGGGGGACAGGGTCCTACGAGCAGTACTTC.

This sequence joins TRBV5-4 and TRBJ2-1; TRBD1 aligns across 10 bases. V was clipped by 4 bases and J by 5 bases; unmatched bases: 6. The CDR3 is 15 amino acids. CDR1 is SGHNT, CDR2 YYREEE, per germline (reference sequence). The DNA for the CDR3 is TGTGCCAGCAGCCCGTACGGGACAGGGGACAATGAGCAGTTCTTC. Translated, it gives CASSPYGTGDNEQFF.

The chain employs TRBV4-3 and TRBJ2-3; 9 nucleotides agree with TRBD2. This CDR3 comprises 16 residues. Losses at the gene ends were 3 bases for V and 3 bases for J; bases not matched to a gene: 7. Looked up from germline, CDR1 is LGHNA and CDR2 is YSLEER. In DNA form, the CDR3 reads TGCGCCAGCAGCCATTTACTAGCGGGTGAGACAGATACGCAGTATTTT. Its translation: CASSHLLAGETDTQYF.

In its sample, this clone was seen once. The gene calls are TRBV27 and TRBJ1-1; 7 positions agree with TRBD1. This CDR3 is 12 amino acids long. The junction had 3 bases not matched to a gene; V was cut back by 6 bases and J by 5 bases. The V gene's germline CDR1 is MNHEY and CDR2 SMNVEV (reference sequence). In nucleotides, the CDR3 is TGTGCCAGCAGCACGACAGGGACTGAAGCTTTCTTT. Residues: CASSTTGTEAFF.

V is TRBV10-3 and J is TRBJ1-1; 8 bases fit TRBD1. Unmatched junction bases numbered 9, after V lost 8 bases and J lost 1 base. The CDR3 loop spans 15 amino acids. Germline CDR1 is ENHRY and CDR2 is SYGVKD. The CDR3 nucleotides read TGTGCCATCGGGGGAGGTGGGACAGGGAACACTGAAGCTTTCTTT. Translated, it gives CAIGGGGTGNTEAFF.

The CDR3 coding sequence is TGTGTGGGCGCCGGGGAGCTGTTTTTT. Translated, it gives CVGAGELFF. The V gene is TRBV9, the J gene TRBJ2-2; D is unclear. CDR3 length equals 9 residues. CDR1 and CDR2 (germline): SGDLS, YYNGEE.

This chain connects TRBV29-1 to TRBJ1-2, with D maybe TRBD1 (6 bases). This CDR3 region has 13 residues. CDR1 is SQVTM, CDR2 ANQGSEA, per germline. V gave up 7 bases and J gave up 5 bases, with 17 bases separating them. The CDR3 region is CSAIGGGDYGYTF. The CDR3 coding sequence is TGCAGCGCCATTGGGGGGGGCGATTATGGCTACACCTTC.

The chain couples TRBV7-2 to TRBJ2-7, with 7 bases that match TRBD2. The germline gives CDR1 SGHTA, CDR2 FQGNSA. The ends lost 4 bases at V and 6 bases at J; junction bases unmatched: 12. The CDR3 covers 15 residues. The CDR3 nucleotides read TGTGCCAGCAGCTCCCGCGTGGGGGGGATGGCCGAGCAGTACTTC. Translated, it gives CASSSRVGGMAEQYF.

This clone has a handful of counts. The chain recombines TRBV9 with TRBJ2-1, with 9 bases identical to TRBD2. The V gene end was trimmed by 4 bases and the J gene end by 10 bases; junction bases not matched to a gene: 3. The germline V gene encodes CDR1 SGDLS and CDR2 YYNGEE. This CDR3 spans 12 amino acids. CDR3 coding DNA: TGTGCCAGCAGCTTGCTAGCGGGGGAGCAGTTCTTC. Translation: CASSLLAGEQFF.

The chain is built from TRBV5-6 and TRBJ1-2, with a possible D match to TRBD1 (5 bases). Trimming took 4 bases from V and 2 from J, leaving 15 bases between them. The V gene's germline CDR1 is SGHDT and CDR2 YYEEEE. This CDR3 is built from 15 residues. As DNA, the CDR3 is TGTGCCAGCAGCCACCCGGTAGGGGCGAACTATGGCTACACCTTC. Protein sequence: CASSHPVGANYGYTF. Using reference TRBV5-6 and TRBJ1-2 for the parts outside the CDR3, the full variable domain is DAGVTQSPTHLIKTRGQQVTLRCSPKSGHDTVSWYQQALGQGPQFIFQYYEEEERQRGNFPDRFSGHQFPNYSSELNVNALLLGDSALYLCASSHPVGANYGYTFGSGTRLTVV.

V usage is TRBV19 and J usage is TRBJ2-3; 7 bases agree with TRBD2. Germline CDR1 LNHDA, CDR2 SQIVND (reference sequence). This CDR3 has 17 amino acids. V lost 3 bases, J lost 1 base, and 10 bases stayed unmatched. In DNA form, the CDR3 reads TGTGCCAGTAGTATCGACGGCGGGAGCATACGCACAGATACGCAGTATTTT. Amino acids: CASSIDGGSIRTDTQYF.

J is TRBJ2-5 and V is TRBV5-8; 13 bases align to TRBD2. The CDR3 runs to 15 residues. The germline gives CDR1 SGHTS, CDR2 YDEGEE. After removal of 5 bases from V and 5 bases from J, the junction contained 6 bases not matched to a gene. CDR3: CASRGGLAGAETQYF. CDR3 bases: TGTGCCAGCAGAGGAGGACTAGCGGGAGCGGAGACCCAGTACTTC.